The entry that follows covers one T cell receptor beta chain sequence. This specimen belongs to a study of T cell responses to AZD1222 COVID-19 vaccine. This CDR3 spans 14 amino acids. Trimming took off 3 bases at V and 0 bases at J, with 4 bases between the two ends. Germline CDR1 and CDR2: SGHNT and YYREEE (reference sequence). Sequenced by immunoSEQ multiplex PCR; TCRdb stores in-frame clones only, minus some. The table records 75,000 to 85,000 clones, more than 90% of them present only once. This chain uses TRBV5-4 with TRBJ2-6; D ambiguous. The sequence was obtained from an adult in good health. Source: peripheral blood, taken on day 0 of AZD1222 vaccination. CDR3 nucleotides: TGTGCCAGCAGCTCGGGCTCTGGGGCCAACGTCCTGACTTTC. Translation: CASSSGSGANVLTF.